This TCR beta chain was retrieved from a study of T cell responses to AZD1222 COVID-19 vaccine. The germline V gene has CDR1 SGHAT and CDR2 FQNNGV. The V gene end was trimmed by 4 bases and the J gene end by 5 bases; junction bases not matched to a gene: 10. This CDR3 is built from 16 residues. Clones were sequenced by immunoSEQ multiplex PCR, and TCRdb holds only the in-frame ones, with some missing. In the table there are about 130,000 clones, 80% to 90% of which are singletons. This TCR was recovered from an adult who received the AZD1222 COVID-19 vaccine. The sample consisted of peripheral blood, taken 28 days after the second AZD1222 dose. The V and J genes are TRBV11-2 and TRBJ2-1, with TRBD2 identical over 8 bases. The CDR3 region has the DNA TGTGCCAGCAGCTCCATTGGGCGGGGGGCAGACAATGAGCAGTTCTTC. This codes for CASSSIGRGADNEQFF.